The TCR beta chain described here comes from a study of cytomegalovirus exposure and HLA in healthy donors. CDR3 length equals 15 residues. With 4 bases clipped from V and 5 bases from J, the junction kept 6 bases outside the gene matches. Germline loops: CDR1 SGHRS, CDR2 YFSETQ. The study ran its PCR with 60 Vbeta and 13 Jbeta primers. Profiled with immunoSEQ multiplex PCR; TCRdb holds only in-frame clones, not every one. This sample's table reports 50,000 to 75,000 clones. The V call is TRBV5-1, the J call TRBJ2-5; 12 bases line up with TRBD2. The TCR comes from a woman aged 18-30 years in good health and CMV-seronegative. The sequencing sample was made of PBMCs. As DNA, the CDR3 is TGCGCCAGCAGCCCGCTAGCGGGAGGGCCGGAGACCCAGTACTTC. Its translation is CASSPLAGGPETQYF.